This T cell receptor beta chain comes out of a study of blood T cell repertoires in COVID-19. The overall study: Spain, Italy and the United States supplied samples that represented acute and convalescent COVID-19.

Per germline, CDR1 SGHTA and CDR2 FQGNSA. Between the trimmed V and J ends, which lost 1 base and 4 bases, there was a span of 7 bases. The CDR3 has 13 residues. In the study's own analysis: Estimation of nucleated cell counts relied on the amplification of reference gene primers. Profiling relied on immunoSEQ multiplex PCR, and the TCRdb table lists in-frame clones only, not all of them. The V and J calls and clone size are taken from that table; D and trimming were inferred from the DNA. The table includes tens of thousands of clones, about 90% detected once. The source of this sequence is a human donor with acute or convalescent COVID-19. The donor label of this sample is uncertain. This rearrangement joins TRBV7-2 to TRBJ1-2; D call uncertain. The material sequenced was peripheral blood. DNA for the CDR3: TGTGCCAGCAGCTTAGGGCCTTTCTATGGCTACACCTTC. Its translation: CASSLGPFYGYTF.